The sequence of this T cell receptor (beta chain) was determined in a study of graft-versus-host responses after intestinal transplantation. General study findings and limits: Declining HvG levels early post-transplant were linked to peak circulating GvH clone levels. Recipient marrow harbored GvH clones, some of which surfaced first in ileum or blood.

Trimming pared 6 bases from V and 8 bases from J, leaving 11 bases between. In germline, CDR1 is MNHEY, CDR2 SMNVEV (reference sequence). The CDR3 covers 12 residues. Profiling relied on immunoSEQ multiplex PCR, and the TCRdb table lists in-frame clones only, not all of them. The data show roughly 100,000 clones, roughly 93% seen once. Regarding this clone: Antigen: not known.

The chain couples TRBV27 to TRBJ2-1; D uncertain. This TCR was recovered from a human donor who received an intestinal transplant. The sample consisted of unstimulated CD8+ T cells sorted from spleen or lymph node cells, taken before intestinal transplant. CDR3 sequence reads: CASSERSDEQFF. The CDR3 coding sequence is TGTGCCAGCAGCGAGAGGAGTGATGAGCAGTTCTTC.